The clone carrying this TCR beta chain was seen once. CDR3 length: 14 residues. V lost 0 bases to trimming and J lost 4 bases, with 9 bases between them. Germline V lookup: CDR1 MNHNS, CDR2 SASEGT. These data are taken from a study of T cell responses to AZD1222 COVID-19 vaccine. Clones were sequenced by immunoSEQ multiplex PCR, and TCRdb holds only the in-frame ones, with some missing. The sample records more than 100,000 clones, about 90% being singletons. This TCR was recovered from an adult in good health. J is TRBJ1-2 and V is TRBV6-1, with D perhaps matching TRBD1 (6 bases). Source: peripheral blood, taken on day 0 of AZD1222 vaccination. Written as DNA, the CDR3 is TGTGCCAGCAGTGAAGCGCAGGGGTCCTATGGCTACACCTTC. It yields the protein CASSEAQGSYGYTF.